Listed here are 25 T cell receptor beta chains from one sample, sequenced in a study of T cell responses to AZD1222 COVID-19 vaccine. The assay was immunoSEQ multiplex PCR, and TCRdb's table has in-frame clones only and misses some. In the table there are around 140,000 clones, 88% of which are singletons. The source material was peripheral blood, sampled 28 days after the second dose of the MenACWY control vaccine. Receptor source: an adult who received the MenACWY meningococcal vaccine as a control.

J is TRBJ1-5 and V is TRBV12-5, with D possibly matching TRBD1 (6 bases). The CDR3 loop spans 15 amino acids. The germline V gene has CDR1 LGHNT and CDR2 FRNRAP. Trimming took 5 bases from V and 7 from J, leaving 18 bases between them. In DNA, the CDR3 is TGTGCTAGTGGTCCTACCTCAGGGGTTGGCCAGCCCCAGCATTTT. Amino acid sequence: CASGPTSGVGQPQHF.

V and J are TRBV19 and TRBJ1-1, with TRBD1 identical over 7 bases. Trimming removed 6 bases from V and 0 bases from J; junction bases left unmatched: 10. Germline loops: CDR1 LNHDA, CDR2 SQIVND (reference sequence). The CDR3 sequence is 16 residues long. This CDR3 reads CASRSLSGGMNTEAFF. CDR3 nucleotides: TGTGCCAGTAGATCCCTCTCAGGGGGGATGAACACTGAAGCTTTCTTT.

The V gene is TRBV19, the J gene TRBJ2-7; 9 positions match TRBD2. The CDR3 totals 14 residues. V was clipped by 6 bases and J by 3 bases; unmatched bases: 6. Looked up from germline, CDR1 is LNHDA and CDR2 is SQIVND (reference sequence). The CDR3, as DNA: TGTGCCAGTAGCCTCAGCGGGGGGCACTACGAGCAGTACTTC. Translating gives CASSLSGGHYEQYF.

The genes are TRBV24-1 and TRBJ2-5, with 8 nucleotides matching TRBD1. CDR3 length: 15 residues. The V and J ends lost 3 bases and 7 bases, in that order; junction bases with no gene match: 9. The V gene's germline CDR1 is KGHDR and CDR2 SFDVKD. The CDR3 nucleotides read TGTGCCACCAGTGATGCCCCGGGACAGGTGGGGACCCAGTACTTC. Its protein is CATSDAPGQVGTQYF.

This clone was found a few times. This chain uses TRBV20-1 with TRBJ1-2; weak D call: TRBD1 (5 bases). The germline V and J ends were trimmed by 5 bases and 8 bases, with 15 bases remaining between them. The CDR3 has 12 residues. CDR1 and CDR2 (germline): DFQATT, SNEGSKA (reference sequence). CDR3 coding DNA: TGCAGTGCTGGTGGGGGTGGTAGGGGCTACACCTTC. Amino acids: CSAGGGGRGYTF.

The chain carries TRBV27 and TRBJ1-5; D remains ambiguous. CDR1 is MNHEY and CDR2 is SMNVEV in the germline V gene (reference sequence). The CDR3 loop spans 14 amino acids. V dropped 5 bases and J dropped 7 bases, with 15 bases sitting between them. The CDR3 region has the DNA TGTGCCAGCAGTGTGAAGGGCGCCAGGCAGCCCCAGCATTTT. It encodes CASSVKGARQPQHF.

V and J are TRBV6-5 and TRBJ1-2, with D hard to call. CDR1 is MNHEY, CDR2 SVGAGI, per germline. The V end was cut by 6 bases, the J end by 4 bases, with 18 bases between. This CDR3 has 15 amino acids. CDR3 DNA: TGTGCCAGCAGCCCCTCCCCTCGACTTCCCTATGGCTACACCTTC. Protein: CASSPSPRLPYGYTF.

The chain carries TRBV2 and TRBJ2-2, with TRBD2 as a possible D gene (6 bases). Germline lookup yields CDR1 SNHLY and CDR2 FYNNEI. V lost 6 bases to trimming and J lost 5 bases, with 7 bases between them. CDR3 length: 12 amino acids. CDR3 sequence: CASRRETGELFF. The CDR3 DNA reads TGTGCCAGCAGGCGGGAAACCGGGGAGCTGTTTTTT.

The rearrangement joins TRBV18 to TRBJ2-1; 7 bases match TRBD2. Trimming cost V 0 bases and J 5 bases; bases outside gene matches: 4. The V gene's germline CDR1 is KGHSH and CDR2 LQKENI. The CDR3 consists of 15 residues. The CDR3 sequence is CASSPPGRENNEQFF. DNA of the CDR3: TGTGCCAGCTCACCACCGGGGCGGGAGAACAATGAGCAGTTCTTC.

This clone was seen just once. The chain combines TRBV6-5 with TRBJ2-2; D ambiguous. Trimming left V 5 bases short and J 4 bases short, with 11 bases between. CDR1 and CDR2 from the germline V gene are MNHEY and SVGAGI. This CDR3 comprises 14 residues. Written as DNA, the CDR3 is TGTGCCAGCAGTCGCTCTTCGGGCACCGGGGAGCTGTTTTTT. This codes for CASSRSSGTGELFF.

The genes are TRBV7-2 and TRBJ1-1, with D possibly matching TRBD1 (6 bases). Germline CDR1 reads SGHTA; CDR2 reads FQGNSA. This CDR3 spans 14 amino acids. V was pared by 2 bases and J by 4 bases, with 11 bases between. Here the CDR3 reads CASSLSSGVTEAFF. Here the CDR3 DNA reads TGTGCCAGCAGCTTATCGTCAGGGGTCACTGAAGCTTTCTTT.

Points on this clone: Additional DNA sequences in this sample encode the identical CDR3. The chain links TRBV7-9 to TRBJ2-7; D unclear. Germline-derived CDR1 and CDR2 are SEHNR and FQNEAQ (reference sequence). Trimming pared 4 bases from V and 3 bases from J, leaving 7 bases between. The CDR3 has 12 amino acids. The CDR3 DNA reads as TGTGCCAGCAGCTCACATGGCTACGAGCAGTACTTC. Translation: CASSSHGYEQYF.

The rearrangement uses TRBV30 and TRBJ1-1; D call uncertain. The CDR3 spans 12 residues. Germline CDR1 reads GTSNPN; CDR2 reads SVGIG (reference sequence). V was trimmed by 6 bases and J by 4 bases, leaving 12 bases between them. CDR3 DNA sequence: TGTGCCTGCCACCGAGGATCCACTGAAGCTTTCTTT. Translation: CACHRGSTEAFF.

The chain links TRBV7-9 to TRBJ2-5, with TRBD1 matching 11 bases. In germline, CDR1 is SEHNR, CDR2 FQNEAQ (reference sequence). The CDR3 covers 15 residues. With 5 bases clipped from V and 5 bases from J, the junction kept 7 bases outside the gene matches. The CDR3 DNA sequence: TGTGCCAGCAGCCAGGACAGGGGGCGCCTGGAGACCCAGTACTTC. Encoded protein: CASSQDRGRLETQYF.

The chain joins TRBV6-2 or TRBV6-3 to TRBJ1-5; D is perhaps TRBD1 (5 bases). The CDR3 contains 15 residues. Trimming removed 8 bases from V and 0 bases from J, with 14 bases in between. Germline loops: CDR1 MNHEY, CDR2 SVGEGT. CDR3 DNA sequence: TGTGCCAGCGGCCCAGCAGGGTATAGCAATCAGCCCCAGCATTTT. Amino acid sequence: CASGPAGYSNQPQHF.

This chain links TRBV6-5 with TRBJ2-7; D unclear. Per the germline V gene, CDR1 is MNHEY and CDR2 is SVGAGI. The CDR3 is 14 residues long. Trimming removed 0 bases from V and 3 bases from J, with 9 bases in between. The CDR3 loop is CASSYSSLNYEQYF. CDR3 DNA: TGTGCCAGCAGTTACTCAAGTCTTAACTACGAGCAGTACTTC.

This sequence joins TRBV20-1 and TRBJ1-5; D remains unclear. The CDR3 consists of 13 residues. Germline V gene data show CDR1 as DFQATT and CDR2 as SNEGSKA (reference sequence). With 3 bases removed from V and 3 bases from J, the gap between germline ends came to 9 bases. CDR3: CSASPSINQPQHF. CDR3 coding DNA: TGCAGTGCTAGTCCCTCTATCAATCAGCCCCAGCATTTT.

The chain combines TRBV6-5 with TRBJ1-1; D is undetermined. Germline values: CDR1 MNHEY, CDR2 SVGAGI. Trimming cost V 0 bases and J 4 bases, with 6 bases left between them. CDR3 size: 13 residues. The CDR3 protein is CASSYSGGTEAFF. In DNA form, the CDR3 reads TGTGCCAGCAGTTACTCGGGTGGCACTGAAGCTTTCTTT.

The J gene is TRBJ1-2, the V gene TRBV7-2; tentative D call: TRBD1 (5 bases). V was shortened by 10 bases and J by 9 bases, with 15 bases between the two germline ends. Germline CDR1 and CDR2: SGHTA and FQGNSA. This CDR3 region has 11 residues. As DNA, the CDR3 is TGTGCCACCTTCCTCGGGGGGAGCTACACCTTC. Translating it yields CATFLGGSYTF.

The V call is TRBV5-6, the J call TRBJ1-5, with 7 positions matching TRBD1. V lost 1 base, J lost 2 bases, and 3 bases stayed unmatched. Germline V lookup: CDR1 SGHDT, CDR2 YYEEEE. The CDR3 runs to 15 residues. This CDR3 reads CASSLLGGRNQPQHF. DNA of the CDR3: TGTGCCAGCAGCTTGTTAGGGGGCCGCAATCAGCCCCAGCATTTT.

This rearrangement joins TRBV24-1 to TRBJ2-1; a weak D match, TRBD1 (5 bases). The V gene lost 3 bases and the J gene lost 2 bases, with 10 bases spanning the gap. Germline V lookup: CDR1 KGHDR, CDR2 SFDVKD. The CDR3 sequence is 15 residues long. CDR3 sequence (DNA): TGTGCCACCAGTGATCCACAACAGGCCTACAATGAGCAGTTCTTC. Amino acid sequence: CATSDPQQAYNEQFF.

The chain employs TRBV2 and TRBJ2-7; D remains unclear. V was cut by 2 bases and J by 0 bases, with 14 bases left in between. The CDR3 runs to 16 residues. In germline, CDR1 is SNHLY, CDR2 FYNNEI. The DNA for the CDR3 is TGTGCCAGCAGTGAATTTCCAGGCTTTCTCTCCTACGAGCAGTACTTC. Its translation: CASSEFPGFLSYEQYF.

The chain couples TRBV6-2 or TRBV6-3 to TRBJ2-3; D is unresolved. Germline V gives CDR1 MNHEY, CDR2 SVGEGT. The length of the CDR3 is 14 residues. V was shortened by 0 bases and J by 0 bases, with 4 bases between the two germline ends. CDR3: CASSYSDSTDTQYF. The CDR3 nucleotides read TGTGCCAGCAGTTACTCCGACAGCACAGATACGCAGTATTTT.

The chain couples TRBV27 to TRBJ1-6, with D perhaps matching TRBD1 (6 bases). The length of the CDR3 is 19 residues. Trimming took 1 base from V and 1 from J, leaving 17 bases between them. CDR1 and CDR2 from the germline V gene are MNHEY and SMNVEV (reference sequence). The DNA of the CDR3 is TGTGCCAGCAGTTTATACCAGGCCAGGGGAAGGTCCTATAATTCACCCCTCCACTTT. Its protein is CASSLYQARGRSYNSPLHF.

This chain links TRBV29-1 with TRBJ2-7, with D perhaps assigned TRBD1 or TRBD2 (5 bases each). The CDR3 loop spans 13 amino acids. With 5 bases removed from V and 1 base from J, the gap between germline ends came to 12 bases. Germline CDR1 is SQVTM and CDR2 is ANQGSEA. The CDR3 sequence: CSVRDRTSYEQYF. The CDR3 region has the DNA TGCAGCGTTAGGGACCGAACGTCCTACGAGCAGTACTTC.